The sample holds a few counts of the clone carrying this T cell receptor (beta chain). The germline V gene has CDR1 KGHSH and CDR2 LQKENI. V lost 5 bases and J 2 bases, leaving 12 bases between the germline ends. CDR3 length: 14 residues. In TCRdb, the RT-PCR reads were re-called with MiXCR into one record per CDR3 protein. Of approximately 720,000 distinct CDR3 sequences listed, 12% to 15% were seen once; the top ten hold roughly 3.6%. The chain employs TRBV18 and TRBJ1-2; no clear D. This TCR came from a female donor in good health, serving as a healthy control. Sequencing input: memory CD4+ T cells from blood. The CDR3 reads CASSAGPSNYGYTF. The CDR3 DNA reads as TGTGCCAGCTCAGCCGGGCCCTCCAACTATGGCTACACCTTC.